The present TCR beta chain was sequenced within a study of blood T cell repertoires in COVID-19 (dated by TCRdb to 2020 to 2021). In terms of the full investigation: Collaborator samples came from the United States, Italy and Spain and covered acute and convalescent phases of COVID-19. The material from the prospective study consisted of cDNA or gDNA derived from T cells, B-cell-depleted T cells, or PBMCs. Subjects who had been exposed to COVID-19, were actively infected with it, or had recovered from it provided the deeply sampled blood TCRbeta repertoires that made up the dataset. The repertoires were released in a freely available public database intended as a resource for research on the immune response to SARS-CoV-2. The samples were drawn from two sources: the first 160 participants of the ongoing ImmuneRACE study, and 950 to 1,500 subjects contributed by 6 global collaborators. Nearly every sample came with metadata listing a de-identified subject ID, COVID-19 status, age in years and sex. HLA class I and class II types, where available, came from metadata supplied by the sample provider rather than from assay-based typing. The full study reports these points: How much clinical and demographic metadata was included differed by source and by participant, and the metadata was provided uncurated.

This clone has just a few counts. What antigen it recognizes has not been identified. No qualities accompany the bases; no much larger clone lies one base away. The CDR3 contains 16 residues, cysteine and phenylalanine counted. CDR3 DNA is the only sequence kept; it has 48 bases, read in frame from the first base. Based on the germline V gene, the CDR1 and CDR2 sequences are WSHSY and SAAADI. Germline trimming amounts to 6 bases on V and 0 bases on J, with 5 as the count of junction bases outside the gene matches. In Seattle, one collaborating source enrolled patients while the infection was active and tracked those patients longitudinally over the course of disease. Whole blood was collected in K2EDTA tubes by collaborating institutions according to the institutions' own protocols. For TCRbeta analysis, collaborator samples were shipped as frozen whole blood, as isolated PBMCs, or as DNA extracted from either sample type.

TCRbeta CDR3 regions were amplified from genomic DNA by means of the immunoSEQ Assay, a bias-controlled multiplex PCR. In the source study's methods: Within the assay, amplification of reference gene primers was used to estimate how many nucleated cells each sample contained. To quantify the absolute abundance of each unique TCRbeta CDR3 rearrangement, sequence reads were collapsed and filtered. For each sample, productive Simpson clonality was calculated as the square root of Simpson's diversity index over productive rearrangements. In its TCRdb copy, this immuneACCESS table keeps in-frame sequences only and misses some clones. Where compared with another copy, unresolved V genes explain less than half of these, and the others have no known cause. V and J calls and clone size are those listed in that table; D and trimming were worked out from the DNA. This sample comprises around 130,000 clones, less than 90% of them detected only once. 8.9% of the sample rests with the top ten.

The chain joins TRBV10-2 to TRBJ2-1; 10 of the junction bases match TRBD2. The sequenced sample consisted of peripheral blood. The TCR was taken from a man aged 25-45 years with COVID-19, enrolled during active disease. In nucleotides, the sequence is TGCGCCAGCAGGGGAACTAGCGGGACCTCCTACAATGAGCAGTTCTTC. Its protein reads: CASRGTSGTSYNEQFF.